One and the same sample provided the 5 T cell receptor beta chains below, sequenced in a study of T cell repertoires and HLA-DP antigens. Clones were read by immunoSEQ multiplex PCR, and TCRdb kept only the in-frame ones, dropping some. The sample holds about 73,000 clones, about four fifths seen once. No antigen has been identified for these receptors. Sequencing was performed on CD4+ T cells from PBMCs. The receptors come from a man in his 60s in good health and CMV-seronegative.

The chain has TRBV30 and TRBJ2-5; no definite D call. The CDR3 has 12 residues. Per germline, CDR1 GTSNPN and CDR2 SVGIG (reference sequence). The V end was cut by 3 bases, the J end by 4 bases, with 9 bases between. CDR3 bases: TGTGCCTGGAGATTAGCCACAGAGACCCAGTACTTC. Its protein product is CAWRLATETQYF.

This clone was detected once. The rearrangement uses TRBV20-1 and TRBJ1-2; the D is unclear. The germline V gene encodes CDR1 DFQATT and CDR2 SNEGSKA (reference sequence). The CDR3 consists of 10 residues. The DNA of the CDR3 is TGCTCAGGAGCCCCCTATGGCTACACCTTC. This translates into CSGAPYGYTF.

J is TRBJ2-7 and V is TRBV5-1; 7 bases line up with TRBD1. In germline, CDR1 is SGHRS, CDR2 YFSETQ. Trimming removed 2 bases from V and 5 bases from J; junction bases left unmatched: 4. The CDR3 runs to 13 residues. The CDR3 DNA is TGCGCCAGCAGCTTAGGACAGGATGACGAGCAGTACTTC. Its translation: CASSLGQDDEQYF.

This clone is medium-sized. The genes are TRBV5-1 and TRBJ2-1; 13 nucleotides align to TRBD2. The CDR3 length is 19 residues. The germline CDR1 and CDR2 sequences are SGHRS and YFSETQ. J lost 3 bases, V lost 3 bases, and 12 bases had no gene match. The CDR3 loop reads CASSSRRPLAGGVYNEQFF. The CDR3 DNA is TGCGCCAGCAGCTCGCGTCGCCCACTAGCGGGAGGGGTCTACAATGAGCAGTTCTTC.

This chain uses TRBV18 with TRBJ2-7; D is possibly TRBD1 (6 bases). CDR1 and CDR2 from the germline V gene are KGHSH and LQKENI. The germline V and J ends were trimmed by 3 bases and 1 base, with 10 bases remaining between them. The CDR3 is made up of 14 amino acids. The CDR3 nucleotides read TGTGCCAGCTCACCTGCTCAGGGGTCCTACGAGCAGTACTTC. Protein: CASSPAQGSYEQYF.